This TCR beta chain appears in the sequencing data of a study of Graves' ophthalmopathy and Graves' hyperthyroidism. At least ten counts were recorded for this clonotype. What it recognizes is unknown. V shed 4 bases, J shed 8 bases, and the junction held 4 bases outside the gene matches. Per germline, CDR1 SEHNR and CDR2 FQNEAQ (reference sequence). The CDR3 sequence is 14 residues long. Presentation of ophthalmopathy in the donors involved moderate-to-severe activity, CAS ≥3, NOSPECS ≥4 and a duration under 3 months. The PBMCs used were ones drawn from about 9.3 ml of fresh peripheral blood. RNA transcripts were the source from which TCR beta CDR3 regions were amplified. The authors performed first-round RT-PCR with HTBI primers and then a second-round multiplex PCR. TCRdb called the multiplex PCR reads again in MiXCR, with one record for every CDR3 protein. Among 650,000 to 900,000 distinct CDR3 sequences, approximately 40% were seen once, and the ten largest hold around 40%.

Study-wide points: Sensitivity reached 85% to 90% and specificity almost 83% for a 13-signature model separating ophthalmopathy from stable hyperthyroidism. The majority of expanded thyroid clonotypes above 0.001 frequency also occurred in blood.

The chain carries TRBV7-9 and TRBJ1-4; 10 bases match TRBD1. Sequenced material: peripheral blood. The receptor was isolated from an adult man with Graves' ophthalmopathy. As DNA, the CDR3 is TGTGCCAGCAGCTCCGGGACAGGGGACGAAAAACTGTTTTTT. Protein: CASSSGTGDEKLFF.